The rows below give T cell receptor beta chains drawn from one sample of a study of blood T cell repertoires in COVID-19. Produced via immunoSEQ multiplex PCR; TCRdb's table is partial and in-frame only. This table holds 160,000 or so clones, about 80% found once. The sample comprised PBMCs or T cells enriched from blood (not recorded which). All receptors come from an older woman who had recovered from COVID-19. Both conserved end residues are part of each CDR3. D genes are given only for firm matches. Size is stated for part of the rows, as once, few or many counts, or as a class when the clone is expanded.

d_call: .; v_call: TRBV27; j_call: TRBJ1-2; clone_size: .; cdr3_nt: TGTGCCAGCAGTTTTGATTCGGAGGGAATCTATGGCTACACCTTC; cdr3_aa: CASSFDSEGIYGYTF
d_call: .; v_call: TRBV9; j_call: TRBJ1-1; clone_size: .; cdr3_nt: TGTGCCAGCAGCCCGGGGACTGAAGCTTTCTTT; cdr3_aa: CASSPGTEAFF
d_call: .; v_call: TRBV2; j_call: TRBJ1-2; clone_size: .; cdr3_nt: TGTGCCAGCATCACCGAGACACCCAACTCCAATGGCTACACCTTC; cdr3_aa: CASITETPNSNGYTF
d_call: .; v_call: TRBV2; j_call: TRBJ1-4; clone_size: .; cdr3_nt: TGTGCCAGCAGTGGAACAGGGCGGGAAAAACTGTTTTTT; cdr3_aa: CASSGTGREKLFF
d_call: TRBD2; v_call: TRBV28; j_call: TRBJ2-3; clone_size: .; cdr3_nt: TGTGCCAGCAGTCCCGATCAAACTAGCGGGGGGGCCGGTACGCAGTATTTT; cdr3_aa: CASSPDQTSGGAGTQYF
d_call: .; v_call: TRBV29-1; j_call: TRBJ2-2; clone_size: once; cdr3_nt: TGCAGCGTTGGGACATTGAACACCGGGGAGCTGTTTTTT; cdr3_aa: CSVGTLNTGELFF
d_call: TRBD1; v_call: TRBV20-1; j_call: TRBJ2-7; clone_size: .; cdr3_nt: TGCAGTGCTAGTGTGGACAGGGTTCCCCACGAGCAGTACTTC; cdr3_aa: CSASVDRVPHEQYF
d_call: TRBD2; v_call: TRBV6-4; j_call: TRBJ2-3; clone_size: .; cdr3_nt: TGTGCCAGCAGTGACCAGCGGGGTGGCTCTAGCACAGATACGCAGTATTTT; cdr3_aa: CASSDQRGGSSTDTQYF
d_call: TRBD1; v_call: TRBV4-2; j_call: TRBJ1-6; clone_size: once; cdr3_nt: TGTGCCAGCACCACCGGGACAGGGCTCTCACCCCTCCACTTT; cdr3_aa: CASTTGTGLSPLHF
d_call: .; v_call: TRBV28; j_call: TRBJ1-4; clone_size: .; cdr3_nt: TGTGCCAGCAGTAGTGGGAGGGGACGTGAAAAACTGTTTTTT; cdr3_aa: CASSSGRGREKLFF
d_call: .; v_call: TRBV6-1; j_call: TRBJ2-1; clone_size: .; cdr3_nt: TGTGCCAGCAGTGAAAGGCCGGGTGAGCAGTTCTTC; cdr3_aa: CASSERPGEQFF
d_call: TRBD2; v_call: TRBV6-5; j_call: TRBJ2-3; clone_size: once; cdr3_nt: TGTGCCAGCCAGCGGGGGGCTAGCACAGATACGCAGTATTTT; cdr3_aa: CASQRGASTDTQYF
d_call: TRBD1; v_call: TRBV5-1; j_call: TRBJ1-3; clone_size: .; cdr3_nt: TGCGCCAGCAGCTTTCGGGACAGGGATCACTCTGGAAACACCATATATTTT; cdr3_aa: CASSFRDRDHSGNTIYF
d_call: TRBD1; v_call: TRBV5-4; j_call: TRBJ1-2; clone_size: once; cdr3_nt: TGTGCCAGCAGCTTGAGGGGACAGGTGAATTCCTATGGCTACACCTTC; cdr3_aa: CASSLRGQVNSYGYTF
d_call: TRBD2; v_call: TRBV5-1; j_call: TRBJ2-5; clone_size: .; cdr3_nt: TGCGCCAGCAGCCCGGGGAGCTTAGCGGGGTCAGAACAGGAGACCCAGTACTTC; cdr3_aa: CASSPGSLAGSEQETQYF
d_call: .; v_call: TRBV7-9; j_call: TRBJ1-4; clone_size: .; cdr3_nt: TGTGCCAGCAGCTTAGTCGGGAGGGAAAAACTGTTTTTT; cdr3_aa: CASSLVGREKLFF
d_call: TRBD1; v_call: TRBV6-6; j_call: TRBJ1-4; clone_size: .; cdr3_nt: TGTGCCAGCAGTTACAGGGGGCCACTTGAAAAACTGTTTTTT; cdr3_aa: CASSYRGPLEKLFF
d_call: .; v_call: TRBV3-1/TRBV3-2; j_call: TRBJ2-7; clone_size: .; cdr3_nt: TGTGCCAGCAGCCAAGGGACTTTGGGTGAGCAGTACTTC; cdr3_aa: CASSQGTLGEQYF
d_call: TRBD2; v_call: TRBV6-5; j_call: TRBJ2-7; clone_size: .; cdr3_nt: TGTGCCAGCAGTTCCTCCGGGACTAGCTACGAGCAGTACTTC; cdr3_aa: CASSSSGTSYEQYF
d_call: .; v_call: TRBV6-5; j_call: TRBJ1-5; clone_size: .; cdr3_nt: TGTGCCAGCAGTTCGACCAAGGGGAATCAGCCCCAGCATTTT; cdr3_aa: CASSSTKGNQPQHF
d_call: TRBD1; v_call: TRBV5-1; j_call: TRBJ1-6; clone_size: few; cdr3_nt: TGCGCCAGCAGCTCAGGACAGGGACTCGATTCACCCCTCCACTTT; cdr3_aa: CASSSGQGLDSPLHF
d_call: .; v_call: TRBV7-9; j_call: TRBJ2-1; clone_size: once; cdr3_nt: TGTGCCAGCAGCCACAGGGAGACTGGACGTTACAATGAGCAGTTCTTC; cdr3_aa: CASSHRETGRYNEQFF
d_call: TRBD1; v_call: TRBV5-1; j_call: TRBJ1-2; clone_size: .; cdr3_nt: TGCGCCAGCAGCTTGGTAGGTCAGGGGGAAGACTACACCTTC; cdr3_aa: CASSLVGQGEDYTF
d_call: TRBD2; v_call: TRBV2; j_call: TRBJ2-5; clone_size: .; cdr3_nt: TGTGCCAGCAGTGATGGGACTAGCGGGGGTGGAGAGACCCAGTACTTC; cdr3_aa: CASSDGTSGGGETQYF